A selection of T cell receptor beta chains follows, all from one sample in a study of blood T cell repertoires in COVID-19. The protocol was immunoSEQ multiplex PCR, while the TCRdb copy is restricted to in-frame clones and leaves out a portion. Counted here are fewer than 300,000 clones, 91% occurring once; the ten biggest clones make up about 2%. The sequenced material came from peripheral blood. The receptors derive from a woman aged 25-40 years with COVID-19, enrolled during active disease. Each CDR3 is given with its conserved first and last residue. D genes are given only for firm matches. Clone size is stated in some rows and not others, as once, few, many or a class when expanded.

>TRBV30|few|TRBJ1-2|12|.
CAWRGADYGYTF
TGTGCCTGGAGGGGGGCGGACTATGGCTACACCTTC
>TRBV12-5|.|TRBJ1-5|17|TRBD1
CASGLVLEGQGIPPQHF
TGTGCTAGTGGTTTGGTATTGGAAGGACAGGGGATTCCGCCCCAGCATTTT
>TRBV6-2/TRBV6-3|.|TRBJ2-3|15|TRBD2
CASSRLREGTDTQYF
TGTGCCAGCAGTCGCCTGCGGGAGGGCACAGATACGCAGTATTTT
>TRBV5-1|.|TRBJ2-1|15|TRBD2
CASSSGTSGRGEQFF
TGCGCCAGCAGCTCCGGGACTAGCGGGAGGGGTGAGCAGTTCTTC
>TRBV6-2/TRBV6-3|.|TRBJ1-5|14|.
CASSLRGMTQPQHF
TGTGCCAGCAGTTTAAGGGGGATGACTCAGCCCCAGCATTTT
>TRBV6-5|.|TRBJ1-4|15|.
CASITAGKANEKLFF
TGTGCCAGCATTACCGCGGGGAAGGCTAATGAAAAACTGTTTTTT
>TRBV6-1|.|TRBJ2-7|12|TRBD1
CASGGQLYEQYF
TGTGCCAGCGGGGGACAGCTCTACGAGCAGTACTTC
>TRBV7-9|once|TRBJ2-1|16|TRBD2
CASSPTGEREVNEQFF
TGTGCCAGCAGCCCTACGGGGGAGCGGGAGGTCAATGAGCAGTTCTTC
>TRBV7-2|.|TRBJ1-2|13|.
CASSPDPDYGYTF
TGTGCCAGCAGCCCCGATCCGGACTATGGCTACACCTTC
>TRBV7-9|.|TRBJ2-7|15|TRBD2
CASSRGTSGGYEQYF
TGTGCCAGCAGCCGCGGGACTAGCGGAGGCTACGAGCAGTACTTC
>TRBV9|.|TRBJ1-2|16|TRBD1
CASSPPRQGTNYGYTF
TGTGCCAGCAGCCCCCCCAGACAGGGAACTAACTATGGCTACACCTTC
>TRBV25-1|once|TRBJ2-7|12|.
CASSGSSYEQYF
TGTGCCAGCAGTGGATCTAGCTACGAGCAGTACTTC
>TRBV5-1|.|TRBJ1-3|16|.
CASSLGTVLTGNTIYF
TGCGCCAGCAGCTTGGGTACGGTCTTAACTGGAAACACCATATATTTT
>TRBV6-9|.|TRBJ2-1|16|TRBD1
CASSRSGDSLYNEQFF
TGTGCCAGCAGTCGTTCAGGGGACAGCCTATACAATGAGCAGTTCTTC
>TRBV5-1|.|TRBJ2-1|17|TRBD2
CASSDRYGTSGSSEQFF
TGCGCCAGCAGCGATCGTTACGGGACTAGCGGGAGTTCTGAGCAGTTCTTC
>TRBV12-3/TRBV12-4|few|TRBJ1-2|13|TRBD1
CASSSGQGNGYTF
TGTGCCAGCAGTTCGGGACAGGGGAATGGCTACACCTTC
>TRBV30|once|TRBJ2-4|13|.
CAWRTPGHNIQYF
TGTGCCTGGAGAACACCGGGACACAACATTCAGTACTTC
>TRBV5-4|.|TRBJ2-7|13|TRBD2
CASSSGGPYEQYF
TGTGCCAGCAGCTCGGGGGGGCCCTACGAGCAGTACTTC
>TRBV28|.|TRBJ2-7|14|TRBD2
CASIGLAGAYEQYF
TGTGCCAGCATCGGACTAGCGGGAGCCTACGAGCAGTACTTC
>TRBV21-1|.|TRBJ1-6|21|.
CASSKDTGLIVTGGGNSPLHF
TGTGCCAGCAGCAAAGATACGGGCTTGATAGTGACAGGGGGCGGGAATTCACCCCTCCACTTT
>TRBV5-1|.|TRBJ1-2|15|.
CASSLDSGTVYGYTF
TGCGCCAGCAGCTTGGATTCAGGAACTGTCTATGGCTACACCTTC
>TRBV11-2|.|TRBJ1-1|15|TRBD1
CASSIRDRFPGEAFF
TGTGCCAGCAGCATCCGGGACAGGTTCCCCGGTGAAGCTTTCTTT
>TRBV12-2|.|TRBJ2-1|16|.
CASRLKPGQGLYEQFF
TGTGCAAGTCGCTTAAAACCGGGACAGGGTCTATACGAGCAGTTCTTC
>TRBV6-1|.|TRBJ2-7|15|TRBD1
CASSEGGGASYEQYF
TGTGCCAGCAGTGAAGGAGGGGGCGCTAGCTACGAGCAGTACTTC
>TRBV7-3|.|TRBJ1-5|19|TRBD1
CASIQVTGVKGYSNQPQHF
TGTGCCAGCATCCAAGTTACAGGGGTGAAAGGGTATAGCAATCAGCCCCAGCATTTT
>TRBV28|.|TRBJ1-4|17|TRBD1
CASSSGQGALESEKLFF
TGTGCCAGCAGTTCTGGACAGGGGGCTCTTGAGAGTGAAAAACTGTTTTTT
>TRBV7-8|.|TRBJ2-7|13|.
CASSLATGYEQYF
TGTGCCAGCAGCTTAGCGACGGGCTACGAGCAGTACTTC
>TRBV19|.|TRBJ2-2|14|.
CASSVGRNTGELFF
TGTGCCAGTAGTGTCGGGAGGAACACCGGGGAGCTGTTTTTT
>TRBV2|.|TRBJ1-1|13|TRBD1
CASRQGQGVPAFF
TGTGCCAGCAGGCAGGGACAGGGGGTTCCAGCTTTCTTT
>TRBV19|.|TRBJ2-7|15|TRBD2
CASSMRGVGSYEQYF
TGTGCCAGTAGTATGCGGGGGGTCGGATCCTACGAGCAGTACTTC
>TRBV4-2|.|TRBJ1-5|14|.
CASSQELSNQPQHF
TGTGCCAGCAGCCAAGAACTTTCAAATCAGCCCCAGCATTTT
>TRBV30|.|TRBJ2-5|14|TRBD2
CAWSGTSGQETQYF
TGTGCCTGGAGTGGGACTAGCGGCCAAGAGACCCAGTACTTC
>TRBV19|.|TRBJ1-2|14|TRBD1
CASSMTDRVHGYTF
TGTGCCAGTAGTATGACCGACAGGGTGCATGGCTACACCTTC
>TRBV30|.|TRBJ1-2|12|TRBD1
CAWGKTGGGYTF
TGTGCCTGGGGAAAGACAGGGGGCGGCTACACCTTC
>TRBV10-3|.|TRBJ1-1|13|.
CAITTEMNTEAFF
TGTGCCATAACGACAGAGATGAACACTGAAGCTTTCTTT
>TRBV27|.|TRBJ2-5|15|TRBD1
CASSFTRGQVETQYF
TGTGCCAGCAGTTTTACCAGGGGGCAAGTCGAGACCCAGTACTTC
>TRBV2|once|TRBJ2-1|20|TRBD2
CASSEASRATSGSKHNEQFF
TGTGCCAGCAGTGAAGCGTCTCGGGCTACTAGCGGGAGTAAGCACAATGAGCAGTTCTTC
>TRBV19|few|TRBJ2-7|13|TRBD1
CASRQTGNLEQYF
TGTGCCAGTAGGCAGACAGGGAATCTCGAGCAGTACTTC
>TRBV29-1|.|TRBJ2-7|14|.
CSVAGTLSSYEQYF
TGCAGCGTTGCCGGGACACTGAGCTCCTACGAGCAGTACTTC
>TRBV29-1|.|TRBJ2-3|15|.
CSVPGTFTRTDTQYF
TGCAGCGTCCCCGGGACTTTCACGCGCACAGATACGCAGTATTTT
>TRBV27|once|TRBJ1-4|15|TRBD1
CASSLGQGGNEKLFF
TGTGCCAGCAGTTTGGGACAGGGGGGTAATGAAAAACTGTTTTTT
>TRBV7-2|once|TRBJ1-4|14|TRBD1
CASSSGQREGKLFF
TGTGCCAGCAGTTCGGGACAGAGAGAAGGAAAACTGTTTTTT
>TRBV19|.|TRBJ1-5|14|TRBD1
CASSMTGGNQPQHF
TGTGCCAGTAGTATGACAGGGGGCAATCAGCCCCAGCATTTT
>TRBV5-1|once|TRBJ1-1|15|.
CASSLDTGSDTEAFF
TGCGCCAGCAGCTTGGATACGGGAAGCGACACTGAAGCTTTCTTT
>TRBV18|.|TRBJ2-1|15|TRBD2
CASSPGLAEGNEQFF
TGTGCCAGCTCACCCGGACTAGCGGAGGGTAATGAGCAGTTCTTC
>TRBV13|.|TRBJ2-7|12|.
CASSLLSSEQYF
TGTGCCAGCAGCTTACTGTCCTCCGAGCAGTACTTC
>TRBV6-5|.|TRBJ2-1|15|TRBD2
CASSYQREGANEQFF
TGTGCCAGCAGTTACCAGCGGGAGGGAGCCAATGAGCAGTTCTTC
>TRBV28|.|TRBJ1-4|16|TRBD1
CASSYPRTGGGEKLFF
TGTGCCAGCAGTTATCCTCGGACAGGGGGCGGTGAAAAACTGTTTTTT
>TRBV3-1/TRBV3-2|.|TRBJ1-2|13|.
CASSQDSLFGYTF
TGTGCCAGCAGCCAAGATTCCCTCTTTGGCTACACCTTC
>TRBV5-4|.|TRBJ2-3|17|TRBD2
CASSPILAGGGSDTQYF
TGTGCCAGCAGCCCCATCCTAGCGGGAGGGGGTTCAGATACGCAGTATTTT
>TRBV6-2/TRBV6-3|.|TRBJ1-2|13|.
CASSYAEYYGYTF
TGTGCCAGCAGTTACGCGGAATACTATGGCTACACCTTC
>TRBV3-1/TRBV3-2|.|TRBJ2-1|16|.
CASSLPDRRLVDEQFF
TGTGCCAGCAGCCTACCGGACAGACGACTGGTGGATGAGCAGTTCTTC
>TRBV5-1|.|TRBJ2-1|16|TRBD2
CASSLTSGKVYNEQFF
TGCGCCAGCAGCTTGACTAGCGGGAAAGTCTACAATGAGCAGTTCTTC
>TRBV6-1|.|TRBJ1-3|14|.
CASSEEGSGNTIYF
TGTGCCAGCAGTGAAGAGGGGTCGGGAAACACCATATATTTT
>TRBV19|.|TRBJ1-1|17|TRBD1
CASSILRGTGGSSEAFF
TGTGCCAGTAGTATCCTAAGGGGGACAGGGGGATCGTCAGAAGCTTTCTTT
>TRBV28|.|TRBJ2-3|17|TRBD2
CASSPYQGGPSTDTQYF
TGTGCCAGCAGTCCCTACCAGGGAGGGCCTAGCACAGATACGCAGTATTTT
>TRBV5-1|.|TRBJ2-1|15|.
CASSLNTGYRNEQFF
TGCGCCAGCAGCTTGAACACGGGGTACCGCAATGAGCAGTTCTTC
>TRBV30|.|TRBJ1-3|16|.
CAWSVTTRGSGNTIYF
TGTGCCTGGAGTGTGACAACGAGGGGGTCTGGAAACACCATATATTTT
>TRBV30|once|TRBJ2-2|14|TRBD1
CAWSRDRSTGELFF
TGTGCCTGGAGTAGGGACAGGTCTACCGGGGAGCTGTTTTTT
>TRBV28|.|TRBJ1-5|16|TRBD1
CASSTPQGTGNQPQHF
TGTGCCAGCAGTACTCCTCAGGGGACAGGCAATCAGCCCCAGCATTTT